This T cell receptor beta chain was recorded in a study of cytotoxic CD8 clonotypes in ibrutinib-treated CLL. Method: immunoSEQ multiplex PCR; TCRdb's copy keeps in-frame clones and lacks some. The data hold about 150,000 clones, with 76% observed a single time. Comments on this clone: What it binds is not known.

Study-wide findings and caveats: An increase in clonality occurred at ibrutinib response, followed by a return toward baseline at progression.

Deletions cut 11 bases from V and 2 bases from J, with 16 bases between. Germline V lookup: CDR1 MRHNA, CDR2 SNTAGT. The length of the CDR3 is 13 residues. This rearrangement joins TRBV6-4 to TRBJ2-7, with a weak D call TRBD2 (5 bases). The TCR was taken from a human donor with chronic lymphocytic leukemia. Sample: PBMCs, taken after 24 months of ibrutinib treatment. The CDR3 DNA is TGTGCCCCACCCGGCGGGCAGACCTACGAGCAGTACTTC. Protein: CAPPGGQTYEQYF.